Presented here are 32 T cell receptor beta chains from one specimen sequenced in a study of cytomegalovirus exposure and HLA in healthy donors. Primers included in the PCR were 60 Vbeta and 13 Jbeta primers. Using immunoSEQ multiplex PCR, the repertoire was profiled, and TCRdb retains in-frame clones only, with some absent. The sample includes 150,000 or so clones, 75% to 85% seen only once; the top ten take approximately 8%. The sample consisted of PBMCs. All receptors come from a young man in good health and CMV-seropositive.

This clone was detected only a few times. The chain carries TRBV4-3 and TRBJ1-4; D is unclear. V was cut by 0 bases and J by 5 bases, with 13 bases left in between. The CDR3 is made up of 16 amino acids. The germline CDR1 and CDR2 sequences are LGHNA and YSLEER. CDR3 bases: TGCGCCAGCAGCCAAGAGGGCTCGGGAGGGAATGAAAAACTGTTTTTT. This codes for CASSQEGSGGNEKLFF.

The gene calls are TRBV11-2 and TRBJ1-6, with unresolved D. The CDR3 totals 13 residues. Per the germline V gene, CDR1 is SGHAT and CDR2 is FQNNGV. V was trimmed by 5 bases and J by 8 bases, leaving 10 bases between them. CDR3 residues: CASSPDLDSPLHF. For the CDR3, the DNA is TGTGCCAGCAGCCCCGACTTGGATTCACCCCTCCACTTT.

The V gene is TRBV12-5, the J gene TRBJ2-1; D call uncertain. The germline V gene encodes CDR1 LGHNT and CDR2 FRNRAP. V was trimmed by 3 bases and J by 6 bases, leaving 3 bases between them. This CDR3 region has 11 residues. DNA of the CDR3: TGTGCTAGTGGTTTCGGCAATGAGCAGTTCTTC. Its translation: CASGFGNEQFF.

The chain employs TRBV4-3 and TRBJ2-7; 8 nucleotides align to TRBD1. The CDR3 loop spans 15 amino acids. The germline V gene has CDR1 LGHNA and CDR2 YSLEER. Trimming at V came to 4 bases and at J to 4 bases, leaving 9 bases not matched to a gene. The CDR3 reads CASSLQTGVSYEQYF. The DNA for the CDR3 is TGCGCCAGCAGCCTCCAGACAGGGGTCAGTTACGAGCAGTACTTC.

This clone was detected only once. The chain recombines TRBV7-2 with TRBJ2-7; maybe TRBD1 (5 bases). The CDR3 contains 14 residues. CDR1 is SGHTA, CDR2 FQGNSA, per germline. V lost 5 bases, J lost 4 bases, and 15 bases lay in between. Written as DNA, the CDR3 is TGTGCCAGCAGCCCCTACTCAGGGCCGTACGAGCAGTACTTC. Translated, it gives CASSPYSGPYEQYF. The complete variable domain, with remaining parts taken from reference TRBV7-2 and TRBJ2-7, reads GAGVSQSPSNKVTEKGKDVELRCDPISGHTALYWYRQSLGQGLEFLIYFQGNSAPDKSGLPSDRFSAERTGGSVSTLTIQRTQQEDSAVYLCASSPYSGPYEQYFGPGTRLTVT.

V and J are TRBV7-2 and TRBJ2-2, with D perhaps TRBD1 (5 bases). V shed 4 bases and J shed 1 base, with 10 bases lying between them. The CDR3 sequence is 15 residues long. The germline CDR1 and CDR2 sequences are SGHTA and FQGNSA. The CDR3 DNA reads as TGTGCCAGCAGCTCGGTCCAGGGGAACACCGGGGAGCTGTTTTTT. The encoded protein is CASSSVQGNTGELFF.

Worth noting for this clone: One end of the junction varies from germline; a read error may be responsible. V is TRBV5-1 and J is TRBJ2-5, with D unclear. The DNA end favors TRBJ2-7, so the J call may be wrong. The germline V gene encodes CDR1 SGHRS and CDR2 YFSETQ. This CDR3 is 12 amino acids long. The CDR3 sequence is CASSLNSHEQYF. The CDR3 DNA reads TGCGCCAGCAGCTTGAACTCCCACGAGCAGTACTTC.

This rearrangement joins TRBV11-2 to TRBJ1-6; possibly TRBD1 for D (6 bases). V was cut by 1 base and J by 8 bases, with 12 bases left in between. The germline CDR1 and CDR2 sequences are SGHAT and FQNNGV. This CDR3 is 15 amino acids long. In DNA, the CDR3 is TGTGCCAGCAGCTTAGTATCGGGGGGCTATTCACCCCTCCACTTT. Translated, it gives CASSLVSGGYSPLHF. The variable domain in full, with the rest retrieved from reference TRBV11-2 and TRBJ1-6, is EAGVAQSPRYKIIEKRQSVAFWCNPISGHATLYWYQQILGQGPKLLIQFQNNGVVDDSQLPKDRFSAERLKGVDSTLKIQPAKLEDSAVYLCASSLVSGGYSPLHFGNGTRLTVT.

The V and J genes are TRBV6-5 and TRBJ1-1; 9 nucleotides match TRBD1. The length of the CDR3 is 14 residues. V lost 6 bases, J lost 10 bases, and 12 bases stayed unmatched. The germline CDR1 and CDR2 sequences are MNHEY and SVGAGI. CDR3 nucleotide sequence: TGTGCCAGCAGGGGTACAGGGGGCGCCCTTGGAGCTTTCTTT. Translating it yields CASRGTGGALGAFF.

CDR3 loop: CASSMLPTHNEKLFF. The CDR3 coding sequence is TGTGCCAGTAGTATGCTTCCCACACATAATGAAAAACTGTTTTTT. The V and J genes are TRBV19 and TRBJ1-4; D remains ambiguous. Trimming took 3 bases from V and 4 from J, leaving 12 bases between them. Germline CDR1 is LNHDA and CDR2 is SQIVND (reference sequence). The CDR3 is 15 residues long.

V gene TRBV28 combines with J gene TRBJ2-2; D may be TRBD2 (5 bases). Germline V lookup: CDR1 MDHEN, CDR2 SYDVKM. V was shortened by 3 bases and J by 4 bases, with 18 bases between the two germline ends. CDR3 length equals 17 residues. CDR3 nucleotides: TGTGCCAGCAGTTTGATGGGTAGGGCGGGCCCCACCGGGGAGCTGTTTTTT. It yields the protein CASSLMGRAGPTGELFF.

The chain uses TRBV5-1 and TRBJ2-5, with D tentatively TRBD2 (5 bases). Germline assignment: CDR1 SGHRS and CDR2 YFSETQ. Trimming took off 4 bases at V and 4 bases at J, with 20 bases between the two ends. CDR3 length: 16 amino acids. The chain's CDR3 is CASSTSFEGRGETQYF. CDR3 nucleotides: TGCGCCAGCAGCACCTCCTTCGAGGGTCGGGGAGAGACCCAGTACTTC.

The rearrangement joins TRBV19 to TRBJ1-5; weak D call: TRBD1 (5 bases). Trimming pared 3 bases from V and 6 bases from J, leaving 12 bases between. Germline loops: CDR1 LNHDA, CDR2 SQIVND (reference sequence). The CDR3 runs 14 residues. CDR3: CASSIGGASQPQHF. CDR3 in DNA: TGTGCCAGTAGTATTGGTGGGGCCTCTCAGCCCCAGCATTTT.

The chain couples TRBV6-5 to TRBJ2-2; 8 positions match TRBD2. Germline assignment: CDR1 MNHEY and CDR2 SVGAGI. The CDR3 is made up of 15 amino acids. V was pared by 5 bases and J by 5 bases, with 7 bases of the junction left unmatched. The CDR3 bases are TGTGCCAGCAGTCTAAGCGGGAGTAGGACCGGGGAGCTGTTTTTT. This gives the protein CASSLSGSRTGELFF.

This chain uses TRBV27 with TRBJ2-7, with 8 bases identical to TRBD1. The CDR3 loop spans 15 amino acids. Germline V gene sequence: CDR1 MNHEY, CDR2 SMNVEV (reference sequence). The ends lost 6 bases at V and 3 bases at J; junction bases unmatched: 10. As DNA, the CDR3 is TGTGCCAGCAGCTGGGGGACCGGGACAGGCTACGAGCAGTACTTC. It is translated as CASSWGTGTGYEQYF.

This clone occurred a few times. This chain joins TRBV4-1 and TRBJ2-1, with a possible D match to TRBD1 (7 bases). V was pared by 1 base and J by 5 bases, with 15 bases between. Germline V CDR1 and CDR2: MGHRA, YSYEKL. There are 16 residues in the CDR3. This chain's CDR3 is CASSQGAGQTNNEQFF. CDR3 nucleotides: TGCGCCAGCAGCCAAGGGGCGGGACAGACCAACAATGAGCAGTTCTTC.

The gene calls are TRBV7-2 and TRBJ1-2; D not resolved. This CDR3 is 12 amino acids long. Germline V gene lookup returns CDR1 SGHTA and CDR2 FQGNSA. V lost 5 bases, J lost 4 bases, and 8 bases lay in between. CDR3 loop: CASSLAGYGYTF. In DNA form, the CDR3 reads TGTGCCAGCAGCCTGGCAGGCTATGGCTACACCTTC.

The rearrangement uses TRBV29-1 and TRBJ2-7; TRBD2 matches at 11 bases. The V segment lost 7 bases and the J segment 0 bases; nucleotides outside the gene matches: 8. The germline CDR1 and CDR2 sequences are SQVTM and ANQGSEA. This CDR3 spans 15 amino acids. The CDR3 protein is CSAAGTSGPSYEQYF. The CDR3 nucleotides read TGCAGCGCCGCAGGGACTAGCGGACCCTCCTACGAGCAGTACTTC.

The gene calls are TRBV5-1 and TRBJ1-3; the match to TRBD1 covers 7 bases. V shed 3 bases, J shed 2 bases, and the junction held 2 bases outside the gene matches. In germline, CDR1 is SGHRS, CDR2 YFSETQ. There are 14 residues in the CDR3. CDR3 region: CASSSDRAGNTIYF. CDR3 in DNA: TGCGCCAGCAGCTCCGACAGGGCTGGAAACACCATATATTTT.

This chain uses TRBV12-5 with TRBJ2-1; 12 positions match TRBD2. The CDR3 is 18 residues long. The J segment lost 1 base and the V segment lost 0 bases, leaving 4 bases of the junction unmatched. Germline V CDR1 and CDR2: LGHNT, FRNRAP. The CDR3 DNA follows: TGTGCTAGTGGTTTGGTACTTGGACTAGCGGGGTCCTACAATGAGCAGTTCTTC. Translated, it gives CASGLVLGLAGSYNEQFF.

The V call is TRBV5-1, the J call TRBJ2-1; 7 bases are shared with TRBD1. Germline loops: CDR1 SGHRS, CDR2 YFSETQ. V trimming: 4 bases; J trimming: 6 bases; junction bases outside the gene matches: 10. The CDR3 spans 15 residues. The CDR3 bases are TGCGCCAGCAGCGTGCGATGGTCAGGGGGCAATGAGCAGTTCTTC. Residues: CASSVRWSGGNEQFF.

V usage is TRBV11-3 and J usage is TRBJ1-1; unclear D gene. V was shortened by 1 base and J by 2 bases, with 8 bases between the two germline ends. This CDR3 spans 14 amino acids. Germline CDR1 is SGHNT and CDR2 is YENEEA. DNA of the CDR3: TGTGCCAGCAGCTTAGGGGGAGGAAACACTGAAGCTTTCTTT. Protein product: CASSLGGGNTEAFF. Supplemented by reference TRBV11-3 and TRBJ1-1, the full variable domain reads EAGVVQSPRYKIIEKKQPVAFWCNPISGHNTLYWYLQNLGQGPELLIRYENEEAVDDSQLPKDRFSAERLKGVDSTLKIQPAELGDSAVYLCASSLGGGNTEAFFGQGTRLTVV.

The CDR3 spells CASSLGQYYEQYF. CDR3 nucleotide sequence: TGTGCCAGCAGTTTAGGGCAATACTACGAGCAGTACTTC. The chain carries TRBV27 and TRBJ2-7; no definite D call. Deletions cut 2 bases from V and 3 bases from J, with 8 bases between. Germline V gene lookup returns CDR1 MNHEY and CDR2 SMNVEV (reference sequence). The CDR3 loop spans 13 amino acids.

This clone was seen more than once but under ten times. The chain links TRBV14 to TRBJ2-7, with 11 bases that match TRBD1. This CDR3 is built from 16 residues. V was clipped by 4 bases and J by 4 bases; unmatched bases: 9. Germline V gene data show CDR1 as SGHDN and CDR2 as FVKESK. This CDR3 reads CASSLPGQGASYEQYF. The CDR3 DNA follows: TGTGCCAGCAGCCTGCCCGGACAGGGGGCTTCTTACGAGCAGTACTTC. The complete variable domain, with remaining parts taken from reference TRBV14 and TRBJ2-7, reads EAGVTQFPSHSVIEKGQTVTLRCDPISGHDNLYWYRRVMGKEIKFLLHFVKESKQDESGMPNNRFLAERTGGTYSTLKVQPAELEDSGVYFCASSLPGQGASYEQYFGPGTRLTVT.

This chain links TRBV5-4 with TRBJ1-1; 8 positions match TRBD1. The germline V gene encodes CDR1 SGHNT and CDR2 YYREEE (reference sequence). The CDR3 extends over 13 amino acids. V gave up 4 bases and J gave up 11 bases; unmatched junction bases: 10. The CDR3 region is CASSTTGGVGAFF. CDR3 in DNA: TGTGCCAGCAGCACCACAGGGGGGGTAGGGGCTTTCTTT.

The chain combines TRBV6-8 with TRBJ1-2, with TRBD1 matching 9 bases. The CDR3 is 15 residues long. Germline lookup yields CDR1 MNHGY and CDR2 SAAAGT. J gave up 4 bases and V 7 bases, and 10 bases lay outside the gene matches. CDR3: CASTDRQGEGYGYTF. The DNA for the CDR3 is TGTGCCAGCACCGACAGACAGGGGGAGGGCTATGGCTACACCTTC.

This clone appeared once. This sequence joins TRBV6-5 and TRBJ1-2, with unresolved D. V was clipped by 0 bases and J by 6 bases, with 11 bases between them. This CDR3 has 14 residues. Germline values: CDR1 MNHEY, CDR2 SVGAGI. As DNA, the CDR3 is TGTGCCAGCAGTTACTCATCGGGGTCTCATGGCTACACCTTC. Its protein is CASSYSSGSHGYTF.

The chain couples TRBV7-3 to TRBJ2-2; D may be TRBD2 (7 bases). Germline lookup yields CDR1 SGHTA and CDR2 FQGTGA. CDR3 length: 15 amino acids. V was shortened by 4 bases and J by 1 base, with 10 bases between the two germline ends. Here the CDR3 reads CASSWGGGNTGELFF. In nucleotides, the CDR3 is TGTGCCAGCAGCTGGGGGGGCGGGAACACCGGGGAGCTGTTTTTT.

This clone was recorded only once. This chain uses TRBV28 with TRBJ2-7, with D unresolved. This CDR3 comprises 14 residues. Trimming removed 6 bases at V and 3 bases at J, with 15 bases between. Germline lookup yields CDR1 MDHEN and CDR2 SYDVKM. The CDR3 DNA follows: TGTGCCAGCAGACTCTCCGGGTCCAACTACGAGCAGTACTTC. Translated, it gives CASRLSGSNYEQYF.

The CDR3 reads CASSGTGDTEAFF. CDR3 DNA sequence: TGTGCCAGTTCCGGGACAGGGGACACTGAAGCTTTCTTT. The chain combines TRBV6-1 with TRBJ1-1; 10 bases agree with TRBD1. The germline CDR1 and CDR2 sequences are MNHNS and SASEGT. Unmatched junction bases numbered 4, after V lost 9 bases and J lost 3 bases. The CDR3 loop spans 13 amino acids.

The genes are TRBV9 and TRBJ2-2, with 12 nucleotides matching TRBD2. CDR3 length: 17 residues. The ends lost 2 bases at V and 4 bases at J; junction bases unmatched: 6. In germline, CDR1 is SGDLS, CDR2 YYNGEE. The CDR3 sequence: CASSVASGGAGTGELFF. DNA of the CDR3: TGTGCCAGCAGCGTTGCTAGCGGGGGGGCGGGCACCGGGGAGCTGTTTTTT.

V and J are TRBV5-1 and TRBJ1-4; the match to TRBD1 covers 8 bases. Germline CDR1 reads SGHRS; CDR2 reads YFSETQ. V was pared by 0 bases and J by 5 bases, with 6 bases of the junction left unmatched. The length of the CDR3 is 16 residues. The CDR3 region is CASSLGPGGENEKLFF. The CDR3 nucleotides read TGCGCCAGCAGCTTGGGTCCAGGGGGCGAGAATGAAAAACTGTTTTTT.